These T cell receptor beta chains were read from a single sample in a study of siplizumab effects on memory and regulatory T cells. Produced via immunoSEQ multiplex PCR; TCRdb's table is partial and in-frame only. The table has 70,000 to 100,000 clones, roughly 93% seen once. The sequencing input was CD8+ T cells sorted from blood. Receptors originate from a human donor in good health. Each CDR3 is given with its conserved first and last residue. A D gene is named only where the DNA matches it firmly. Not every row has a clone size; where given, it reads once, few, many or a size class.

TRBJ2-5 - TRBD2 TRBV7-9 CASSFFAGVGETQYF TGTGCCAGCAGCTTTTTCGCGGGAGTTGGGGAGACCCAGTACTTC
TRBJ2-1 - TRBD1 TRBV27 CASSLDRGVNEQFF TGTGCCAGCAGCCTGGACAGGGGAGTCAATGAGCAGTTCTTC
TRBJ2-1 - TRBD2 TRBV9 CASSVRGGPYNEQFF TGTGCCAGCAGCGTACGGGGAGGGCCTTACAATGAGCAGTTCTTC
TRBJ1-3 - - TRBV6-1 CASSGAGGNTIYF TGTGCCAGCAGCGGGGCGGGTGGGAACACCATATATTTT
TRBJ1-2 once TRBD1 TRBV27 CASSARDRDGYTF TGTGCCAGCAGTGCCCGGGACAGGGATGGCTACACCTTC
TRBJ2-1 - - TRBV5-5 CASSPLQSSYNEQFF TGTGCCAGCAGCCCACTCCAAAGCTCCTACAATGAGCAGTTCTTC
TRBJ1-1 few - TRBV13 CASKGSTEAFF TGTGCCAGCAAAGGGAGCACTGAAGCTTTCTTT
TRBJ1-1 - - TRBV4-1 CASSQATTELSTEAFF TGCGCCAGCAGCCAGGCAACGACAGAGCTGAGCACTGAAGCTTTCTTT
TRBJ2-1 - TRBD1 TRBV27 CASSLPNRGPVANEQFF TGTGCCAGCAGTTTACCGAACAGGGGGCCCGTCGCTAATGAGCAGTTCTTC
TRBJ1-2 - TRBD1 TRBV16 CASSRTLTGGGGYTF TGTGCCAGCAGCCGTACTTTGACAGGGGGCGGTGGCTACACCTTC
TRBJ1-3 once - TRBV4-3 CASSQERGSGNTIYF TGCGCCAGCAGCCAAGAACGGGGCTCTGGAAACACCATATATTTT
TRBJ2-7 - - TRBV9 CASSVEGRGHEQYF TGTGCCAGCAGCGTAGAGGGCAGGGGACACGAGCAGTACTTC
TRBJ2-7 - TRBD1 TRBV5-1 CASSPGQGLLNSYEQYF TGCGCCAGCAGCCCGGGACAGGGCCTCCTGAACTCCTACGAGCAGTACTTC
TRBJ2-2 - TRBD1 TRBV19 CASSLGTGGSGELFF TGTGCCAGTAGTCTCGGGACAGGGGGCTCCGGGGAGCTGTTTTTT
TRBJ1-2 once TRBD1 TRBV6-1 CASSSGQGMFGYTF TGTGCCAGCAGTTCGGGACAGGGGATGTTTGGCTACACCTTC
TRBJ2-7 - TRBD2 TRBV6-6 CASSYGGLAGYEQYF TGTGCCAGCAGTTACGGAGGACTAGCGGGCTACGAGCAGTACTTC
TRBJ2-2 - - TRBV6-1 CATIRATNTGELFF TGTGCCACCATCCGGGCGACGAACACCGGGGAGCTGTTTTTT
TRBJ1-1 few - TRBV6-1 CASSDLGWNTEAFF TGTGCCAGCAGTGATCTTGGGTGGAACACTGAAGCTTTCTTT
TRBJ1-1 once - TRBV27 CASSLAGNTEAFF TGTGCCAGCAGTTTAGCAGGGAACACTGAAGCTTTCTTT
TRBJ1-1 - TRBD1 TRBV10-3 CAIGTGDTEAFF TGTGCCATCGGTACAGGGGACACTGAAGCTTTCTTT
TRBJ1-1 - - TRBV7-3 CASSLPLLENTEAFF TGTGCCAGCAGCTTACCCCTCCTGGAGAACACTGAAGCTTTCTTT
TRBJ1-1 - TRBD1 TRBV15 CATSSQTGPYTEAFF TGTGCCACCAGCAGCCAGACAGGGCCATACACTGAAGCTTTCTTT
TRBJ2-6 - - TRBV19 CASSIAGANVLTF TGTGCCAGTAGTATCGCTGGGGCCAACGTCCTGACTTTC
TRBJ2-7 medium-sized TRBD1 TRBV6-4 CASDRVLTYEQYF TGTGCCAGCGACAGGGTACTAACCTACGAGCAGTACTTC
TRBJ2-1 - TRBD2 TRBV7-9 CASSSGTSGREIGSEQFF TGTGCCAGCAGCTCCGGGACTAGCGGGAGGGAGATTGGCAGTGAGCAGTTCTTC
TRBJ1-2 - - TRBV6-5 CASSPGTSYGYTF TGTGCCAGCAGCCCTGGGACTTCCTATGGCTACACCTTC
TRBJ1-1 once - TRBV6-1 CASSDEAKNTEAFF TGTGCCAGCAGTGACGAGGCGAAGAACACTGAAGCTTTCTTT
TRBJ2-3 once - TRBV19 CASRGAPDTQYF TGTGCCAGCCGAGGCGCCCCAGATACGCAGTATTTT
TRBJ2-3 - TRBD2 TRBV27 CAIGSGLAGWDTQYF TGTGCCATCGGATCAGGACTAGCGGGGTGGGATACGCAGTATTTT
TRBJ2-7 - - TRBV7-2 CASSSPDYEQYF TGTGCCAGCAGCTCTCCAGACTACGAGCAGTACTTC
TRBJ1-4 once TRBD1 TRBV2 CASSPGTATNEKLFF TGTGCCAGCAGTCCCGGGACAGCAACTAATGAAAAACTGTTTTTT
TRBJ2-1 - TRBD1 TRBV9 CASSLTSDRAGYNEQFF TGTGCCAGCAGCCTCACGTCCGACAGGGCGGGTTACAATGAGCAGTTCTTC
TRBJ1-3 - - TRBV10-1 CASRTELLSGNTIYF TGCGCCAGCAGGACGGAGTTACTCTCTGGAAACACCATATATTTT
TRBJ2-5 - - TRBV13 CASSPYRQEVQETQYF TGTGCCAGCAGCCCCTATCGACAGGAGGTACAAGAGACCCAGTACTTC
TRBJ2-3 - - TRBV4-1 CASSQDRVTDTQYF TGCGCCAGCAGCCAAGACAGGGTAACAGATACGCAGTATTTT
TRBJ1-5 - - TRBV4-1 CASSQGLEGPYQPQHF TGCGCCAGCAGCCAGGGTTTGGAGGGCCCTTATCAGCCCCAGCATTTT
TRBJ2-3 - TRBD2 TRBV7-9 CASSLARGLAGYTDTQYF TGTGCCAGCAGCTTAGCCCGAGGACTAGCGGGGTACACAGATACGCAGTATTTT
TRBJ2-6 - - TRBV4-2 CASSQESSGANVLTF TGTGCCAGCAGCCAAGAGTCCTCTGGGGCCAACGTCCTGACTTTC
TRBJ2-1 - - TRBV2 CASIPGRGDEQFF TGTGCCAGCATCCCGGGCAGGGGCGACGAGCAGTTCTTC
TRBJ2-3 - TRBD2 TRBV13 CASSLRLAGTTDTQYF TGTGCCAGCAGCCTCCGACTAGCGGGGACCACAGATACGCAGTATTTT
TRBJ2-1 - - TRBV9 CASSLGLAGDEQFF TGTGCCAGCAGCCTGGGACTTGCAGGCGATGAGCAGTTCTTC
TRBJ2-2 once - TRBV12-2 CASRLALVCDRGDTGELFF TGTGCAAGTCGCTTAGCCCTAGTCTGTGACAGGGGGGACACCGGGGAGCTGTTTTTT
TRBJ2-2 - TRBD2 TRBV2 CASSEWASGRGTGELFF TGTGCCAGCAGTGAATGGGCTAGCGGGAGAGGGACCGGGGAGCTGTTTTTT
TRBJ2-7 - TRBD1 TRBV13 CASSSTGTGDAEQYF TGTGCCAGCAGCTCGACCGGGACAGGGGATGCCGAGCAGTACTTC
TRBJ1-4 - - TRBV27 CASAWGTAANEKLFF TGTGCCAGCGCTTGGGGAACCGCTGCTAATGAAAAACTGTTTTTT
TRBJ2-3 - TRBD1 TRBV7-6 CASSSRQGPSTDTQYF TGTGCCAGCAGCTCCAGACAGGGACCTAGCACAGATACGCAGTATTTT
TRBJ2-7 - - TRBV15 CATSRSRTAQYEQYF TGTGCCACCAGCAGAAGTCGGACAGCACAATACGAGCAGTACTTC
TRBJ2-7 - TRBD2 TRBV5-8 CASSLALPRERPYEQYF TGTGCCAGCAGCTTGGCGCTCCCGCGGGAGAGGCCCTACGAGCAGTACTTC
TRBJ2-7 - - TRBV19 CASNRALHSEQYF TGTGCCAGTAACAGGGCCCTCCATTCCGAGCAGTACTTC
TRBJ2-3 - TRBD1 TRBV6-1 CASSDRDSTSTDTQYF TGTGCCAGCAGTGACAGGGACAGTACTAGCACAGATACGCAGTATTTT
TRBJ2-1 - TRBD1 TRBV5-5 CASSWTGGGLNEQFF TGTGCCAGCAGCTGGACAGGGGGTGGGCTCAATGAGCAGTTCTTC
TRBJ2-7 - - TRBV6-6 CASMRQVVKGEQYF TGTGCCAGCATGCGACAGGTCGTTAAGGGCGAGCAGTACTTC